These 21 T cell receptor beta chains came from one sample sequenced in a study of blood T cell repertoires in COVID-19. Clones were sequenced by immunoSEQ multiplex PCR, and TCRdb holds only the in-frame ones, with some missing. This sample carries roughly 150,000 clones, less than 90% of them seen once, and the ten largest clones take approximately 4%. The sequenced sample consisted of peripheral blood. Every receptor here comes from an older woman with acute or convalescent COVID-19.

The CDR3 bases are TGCGCCAGCAGCTTGGGACAGAAGAACTATGGCTACACCTTC. Protein product: CASSLGQKNYGYTF. The chain has TRBV5-1 and TRBJ1-2, with D maybe TRBD1 (5 bases). The V end lost 0 bases, the J end lost 2 bases, and 8 bases lay between the germline ends. Germline CDR1 is SGHRS and CDR2 is YFSETQ. This CDR3 region has 14 residues. The full variable domain, its missing parts supplied by reference TRBV5-1 and TRBJ1-2, is KAGVTQTPRYLIKTRGQQVTLSCSPISGHRSVSWYQQTPGQGLQFLFEYFSETQRNKGNFPGRFSGRQFSNSRSEMNVSTLELGDSALYLCASSLGQKNYGYTFGSGTRLTVV.

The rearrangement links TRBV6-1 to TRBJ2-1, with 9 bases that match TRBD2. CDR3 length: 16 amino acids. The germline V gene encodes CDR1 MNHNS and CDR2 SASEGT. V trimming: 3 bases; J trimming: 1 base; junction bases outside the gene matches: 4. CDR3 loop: CASSDHSGGSYNEQFF. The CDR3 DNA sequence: TGTGCCAGCAGTGACCATAGCGGGGGTTCCTACAATGAGCAGTTCTTC.

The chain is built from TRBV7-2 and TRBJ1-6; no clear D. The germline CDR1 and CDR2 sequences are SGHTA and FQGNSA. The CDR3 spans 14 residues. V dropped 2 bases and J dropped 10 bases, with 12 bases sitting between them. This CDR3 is CASSLPVPGSPLHF. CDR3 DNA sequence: TGTGCCAGCAGCTTACCGGTGCCGGGGTCACCCCTCCACTTT.

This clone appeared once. In DNA form, the CDR3 reads TGTGCCAGCAGCTTTCTACAGGGCCCTGGAAACACCATATATTTT. It encodes CASSFLQGPGNTIYF. This chain uses TRBV13 with TRBJ1-3; weak D call: TRBD1 (6 bases). V dropped 3 bases and J dropped 2 bases, with 11 bases sitting between them. This CDR3 is built from 15 residues. CDR1 PRHDT and CDR2 FYEKMQ come from the germline V gene (reference sequence).

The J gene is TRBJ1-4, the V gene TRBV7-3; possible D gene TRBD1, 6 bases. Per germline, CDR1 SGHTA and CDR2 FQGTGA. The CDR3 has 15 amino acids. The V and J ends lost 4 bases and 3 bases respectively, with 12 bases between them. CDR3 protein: CASSSQGLPNEKLFF. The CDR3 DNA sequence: TGTGCCAGCAGCTCACAGGGACTACCTAATGAAAAACTGTTTTTT.

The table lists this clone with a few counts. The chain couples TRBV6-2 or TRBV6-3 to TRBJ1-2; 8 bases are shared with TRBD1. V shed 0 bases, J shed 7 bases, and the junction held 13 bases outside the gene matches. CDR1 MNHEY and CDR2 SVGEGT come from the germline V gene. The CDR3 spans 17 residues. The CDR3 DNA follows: TGTGCCAGCAGTTACTCGGTGGTCACAGGGGGGCCGGCTGGCTACACCTTC. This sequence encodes CASSYSVVTGGPAGYTF.

The chain's CDR3 is CASSSNRGYNSPLHF. CDR3 bases: TGTGCCAGCAGTTCGAACAGGGGGTATAATTCACCCCTCCACTTT. The V and J genes are TRBV14 and TRBJ1-6; TRBD1 matches at 8 bases. J lost 4 bases, V lost 6 bases, and 5 bases had no gene match. Germline lookup yields CDR1 SGHDN and CDR2 FVKESK. CDR3 size: 15 residues.

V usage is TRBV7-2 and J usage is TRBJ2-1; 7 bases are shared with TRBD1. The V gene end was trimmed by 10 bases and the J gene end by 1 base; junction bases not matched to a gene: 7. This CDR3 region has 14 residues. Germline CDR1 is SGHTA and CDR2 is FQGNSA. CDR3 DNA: TGTGCCACCGCGACCAGGGGGTCCTACAATGAGCAGTTCTTC. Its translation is CATATRGSYNEQFF.

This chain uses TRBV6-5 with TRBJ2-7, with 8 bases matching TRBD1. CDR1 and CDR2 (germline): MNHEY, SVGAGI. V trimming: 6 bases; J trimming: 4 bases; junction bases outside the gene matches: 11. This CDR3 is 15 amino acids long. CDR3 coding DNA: TGTGCCAGCAGCAAAGGGACAGGTGGCGGGTACGAGCAGTACTTC. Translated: CASSKGTGGGYEQYF.

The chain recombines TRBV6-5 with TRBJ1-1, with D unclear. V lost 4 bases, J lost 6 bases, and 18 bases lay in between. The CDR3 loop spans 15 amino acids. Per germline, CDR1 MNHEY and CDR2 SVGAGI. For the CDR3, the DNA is TGTGCCAGCAGTTCGTCGGCGGGTAGTGCTGCTGAAGCTTTCTTT. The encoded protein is CASSSSAGSAAEAFF.

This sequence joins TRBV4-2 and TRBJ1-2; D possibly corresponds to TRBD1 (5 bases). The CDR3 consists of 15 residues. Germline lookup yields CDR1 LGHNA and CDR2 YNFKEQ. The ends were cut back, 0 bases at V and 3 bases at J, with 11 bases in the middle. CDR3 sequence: CASSQDPGGDYGYTF. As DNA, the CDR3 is TGTGCCAGCAGCCAAGACCCCGGGGGGGACTATGGCTACACCTTC.

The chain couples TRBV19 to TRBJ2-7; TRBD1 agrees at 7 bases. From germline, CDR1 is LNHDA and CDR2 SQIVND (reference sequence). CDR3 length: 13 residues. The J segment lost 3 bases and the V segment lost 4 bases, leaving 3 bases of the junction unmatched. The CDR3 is CASSRGQYYEQYF. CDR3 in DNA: TGTGCCAGTAGTAGGGGACAGTACTACGAGCAGTACTTC.

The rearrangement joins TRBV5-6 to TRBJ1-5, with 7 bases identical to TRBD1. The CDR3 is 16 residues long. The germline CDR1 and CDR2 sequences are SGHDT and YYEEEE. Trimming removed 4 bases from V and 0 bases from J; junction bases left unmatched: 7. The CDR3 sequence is CASSQTGTYSNQPQHF. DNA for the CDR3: TGTGCCAGCAGCCAGACAGGGACTTATAGCAATCAGCCCCAGCATTTT.

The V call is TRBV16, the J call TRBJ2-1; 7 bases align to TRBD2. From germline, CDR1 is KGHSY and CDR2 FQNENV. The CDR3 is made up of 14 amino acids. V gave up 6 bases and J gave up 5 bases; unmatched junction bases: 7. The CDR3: CASRTGTINNEQFF. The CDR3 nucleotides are TGTGCCAGCAGAACCGGGACTATTAACAATGAGCAGTTCTTC.

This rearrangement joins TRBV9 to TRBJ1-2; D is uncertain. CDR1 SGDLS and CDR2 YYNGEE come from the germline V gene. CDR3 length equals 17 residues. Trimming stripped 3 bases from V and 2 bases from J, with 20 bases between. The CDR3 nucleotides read TGTGCCAGCAGCGACCCCAAAAATCCAGAACTAAACTATGGCTACACCTTC. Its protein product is CASSDPKNPELNYGYTF.

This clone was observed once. CDR3 amino acids: CASSRGGPSYNEQFF. The CDR3 region has the DNA TGTGCCAGCAGTCGGGGAGGGCCCTCCTACAATGAGCAGTTCTTC. V gene TRBV5-8 combines with J gene TRBJ2-1; 7 bases line up with TRBD2. Trimming cost V 5 bases and J 0 bases; bases outside gene matches: 5. Germline assignment: CDR1 SGHTS and CDR2 YDEGEE. The CDR3 is 15 amino acids.

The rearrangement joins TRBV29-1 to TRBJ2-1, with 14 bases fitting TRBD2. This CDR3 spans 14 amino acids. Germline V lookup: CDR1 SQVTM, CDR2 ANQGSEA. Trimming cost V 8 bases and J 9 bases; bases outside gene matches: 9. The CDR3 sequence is CSLRGLAGVAEQFF. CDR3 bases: TGCAGCCTCCGGGGACTAGCGGGAGTGGCTGAGCAGTTCTTC.

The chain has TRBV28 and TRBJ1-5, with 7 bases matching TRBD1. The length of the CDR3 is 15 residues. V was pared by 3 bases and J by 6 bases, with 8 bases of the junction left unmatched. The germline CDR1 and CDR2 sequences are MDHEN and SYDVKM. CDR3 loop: CASSFRGATSQPQHF. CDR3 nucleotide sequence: TGTGCCAGCAGTTTCAGGGGGGCAACGAGTCAGCCCCAGCATTTT.

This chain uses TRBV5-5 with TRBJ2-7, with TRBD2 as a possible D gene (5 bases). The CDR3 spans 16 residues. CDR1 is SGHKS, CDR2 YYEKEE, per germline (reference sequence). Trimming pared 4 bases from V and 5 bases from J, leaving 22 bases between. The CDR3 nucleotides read TGTGCCAGCAGCCCGGGTCGGGGTACCCTGGATAACGAGCAGTACTTC. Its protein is CASSPGRGTLDNEQYF.

The CDR3 region is CASSAGQLNTEAFF. CDR3 DNA: TGTGCCAGCAGCGCTGGACAGTTAAACACTGAAGCTTTCTTT. The chain couples TRBV5-4 to TRBJ1-1, with TRBD1 as a possible D gene (6 bases). Between the trimmed V and J ends, which lost 4 bases and 2 bases, there was a span of 12 bases. CDR3 size: 14 residues. Germline V gives CDR1 SGHNT, CDR2 YYREEE (reference sequence).

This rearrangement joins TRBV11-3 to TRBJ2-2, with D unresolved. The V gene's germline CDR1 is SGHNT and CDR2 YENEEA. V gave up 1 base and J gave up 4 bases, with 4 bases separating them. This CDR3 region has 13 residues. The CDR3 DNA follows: TGTGCCAGCAGCTTAGTTCGCACCGGGGAGCTGTTTTTT. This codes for CASSLVRTGELFF.